Listed below are T cell receptor beta chains from one sample, sequenced in a study of OX40 agonist ivuxolimab in advanced cancers. The protocol was immunoSEQ multiplex PCR, while the TCRdb copy is restricted to in-frame clones and leaves out a portion. The sample lists 66,000 or so clones, 77% occurring once. The sample here was CD4+ or CD8+ T cells sorted from blood, taken in a trial of the OX40 agonist ivuxolimab. All receptors come from an adult with an advanced solid tumor such as melanoma, head and neck, liver or kidney cancer. CDR3s include the opening cysteine and the closing phenylalanine or tryptophan. Fields, in order: clone size, D gene, CDR3 length, J gene, V gene, CDR3 protein, CDR3 DNA. D genes are given only for firm matches. Expanded clones are given a class, and other clones once, few, many or no size at all.

clone_size: .; d_call: TRBD2; cdr3_length: 21; j_call: TRBJ2-1; v_call: TRBV5-1; cdr3_aa: CASSSQGGLAGASYLYNEQFF; cdr3_nt: TGCGCCAGCAGCTCCCAAGGAGGGCTAGCGGGGGCCTCTTACTTATACAATGAGCAGTTCTTC
clone_size: once; d_call: .; cdr3_length: 13; j_call: TRBJ2-7; v_call: TRBV23-1; cdr3_aa: CASSPWAAYEQYF; cdr3_nt: TGCGCCAGCAGTCCCTGGGCAGCCTACGAGCAGTACTTC
clone_size: .; d_call: .; cdr3_length: 15; j_call: TRBJ1-2; v_call: TRBV4-1; cdr3_aa: CASSQDSLGNYGYTF; cdr3_nt: TGCGCCAGCAGCCAAGATTCCCTGGGGAACTATGGCTACACCTTC
clone_size: once; d_call: .; cdr3_length: 14; j_call: TRBJ2-3; v_call: TRBV2; cdr3_aa: CASLLRTSTDTQYF; cdr3_nt: TGTGCCAGTTTATTGCGGACTAGCACAGATACGCAGTATTTT
clone_size: .; d_call: TRBD2; cdr3_length: 18; j_call: TRBJ2-5; v_call: TRBV14; cdr3_aa: CASSPPSIAGGLAETQYF; cdr3_nt: TGTGCCAGCAGCCCTCCATCAATAGCGGGAGGCCTAGCGGAGACCCAGTACTTC
clone_size: once; d_call: TRBD1; cdr3_length: 15; j_call: TRBJ2-7; v_call: TRBV4-1; cdr3_aa: CASRYRGLGSYEQYF; cdr3_nt: TGCGCCAGCAGGTACAGGGGTCTGGGCTCCTACGAGCAGTACTTC
clone_size: .; d_call: TRBD1; cdr3_length: 14; j_call: TRBJ2-7; v_call: TRBV29-1; cdr3_aa: CSVEGDRGTYEQYF; cdr3_nt: TGCAGCGTTGAAGGGGACAGGGGCACCTACGAGCAGTACTTC
clone_size: .; d_call: .; cdr3_length: 14; j_call: TRBJ1-6; v_call: TRBV28; cdr3_aa: CASSPALTGSPLHF; cdr3_nt: TGTGCCAGCAGCCCGGCCCTAACGGGATCACCCCTCCACTTT
clone_size: .; d_call: .; cdr3_length: 16; j_call: TRBJ1-2; v_call: TRBV6-4; cdr3_aa: CASSFVPHGKTYGYTF; cdr3_nt: TGTGCCAGCAGTTTCGTTCCACACGGAAAGACCTATGGCTACACCTTC
clone_size: once; d_call: TRBD1; cdr3_length: 15; j_call: TRBJ1-4; v_call: TRBV6-5; cdr3_aa: CASSRQGRSNEKLFF; cdr3_nt: TGTGCCAGCAGCCGACAGGGCAGGAGTAATGAAAAACTGTTTTTT
clone_size: .; d_call: .; cdr3_length: 13; j_call: TRBJ2-7; v_call: TRBV10-3; cdr3_aa: CACTNRPHYEQYF; cdr3_nt: TGTGCCTGCACGAACAGGCCCCACTACGAGCAGTACTTC
clone_size: .; d_call: TRBD2; cdr3_length: 16; j_call: TRBJ2-1; v_call: TRBV14; cdr3_aa: CASSQASGREYNEQFF; cdr3_nt: TGTGCCAGCAGCCAAGCCAGCGGGAGGGAATACAATGAGCAGTTCTTC
clone_size: .; d_call: TRBD1; cdr3_length: 12; j_call: TRBJ2-4; v_call: TRBV6-1; cdr3_aa: CASSETGNIQYF; cdr3_nt: TGTGCCAGCAGTGAGACAGGGAACATTCAGTACTTC
clone_size: .; d_call: .; cdr3_length: 15; j_call: TRBJ2-7; v_call: TRBV6-5; cdr3_aa: CASSYVGTATYEQYF; cdr3_nt: TGTGCCAGCAGTTATGTGGGGACTGCTACCTACGAGCAGTACTTC
clone_size: .; d_call: .; cdr3_length: 12; j_call: TRBJ2-2; v_call: TRBV6-5; cdr3_aa: CASRAWTGELFF; cdr3_nt: TGTGCCAGCCGCGCGTGGACCGGGGAGCTGTTTTTT
clone_size: .; d_call: TRBD1; cdr3_length: 16; j_call: TRBJ2-2; v_call: TRBV5-1; cdr3_aa: CASRALGTANTGELFF; cdr3_nt: TGCGCCAGCAGGGCGCTTGGGACAGCGAACACCGGGGAGCTGTTTTTT
clone_size: .; d_call: .; cdr3_length: 14; j_call: TRBJ1-5; v_call: TRBV19; cdr3_aa: CASSIVSGNQPQHF; cdr3_nt: TGTGCCAGTAGTATCGTCTCAGGAAATCAGCCCCAGCATTTT
clone_size: few; d_call: .; cdr3_length: 15; j_call: TRBJ1-2; v_call: TRBV6-5; cdr3_aa: CASSPTYGRFYGYTF; cdr3_nt: TGTGCCAGCAGCCCTACGTACGGGCGGTTCTATGGCTACACCTTC
clone_size: .; d_call: .; cdr3_length: 14; j_call: TRBJ1-1; v_call: TRBV4-1; cdr3_aa: CASSHQRVDTEAFF; cdr3_nt: TGCGCCAGCAGCCACCAAAGGGTGGACACTGAAGCTTTCTTT
clone_size: .; d_call: .; cdr3_length: 15; j_call: TRBJ1-5; v_call: TRBV6-5; cdr3_aa: CAGNANGYSNQPQHF; cdr3_nt: TGTGCCGGCAACGCTAACGGCTATAGCAATCAGCCCCAGCATTTT
clone_size: .; d_call: .; cdr3_length: 12; j_call: TRBJ1-2; v_call: TRBV2; cdr3_aa: CASSAELYGYTF; cdr3_nt: TGTGCCAGCAGTGCAGAGCTCTATGGCTACACCTTC
clone_size: few; d_call: TRBD2; cdr3_length: 14; j_call: TRBJ2-1; v_call: TRBV5-4; cdr3_aa: CASSSWTSGGEEFF; cdr3_nt: TGTGCCAGCAGCTCCTGGACTAGCGGGGGAGAAGAGTTCTTC
clone_size: .; d_call: .; cdr3_length: 15; j_call: TRBJ1-1; v_call: TRBV19; cdr3_aa: CASSIFGSQNTEAFF; cdr3_nt: TGTGCCAGTAGTATTTTTGGCAGCCAGAACACTGAAGCTTTCTTT
clone_size: once; d_call: .; cdr3_length: 13; j_call: TRBJ2-1; v_call: TRBV15; cdr3_aa: CATSRGVAREQFF; cdr3_nt: TGTGCCACCAGCAGAGGGGTGGCGCGGGAGCAGTTCTTC
clone_size: few; d_call: TRBD2; cdr3_length: 21; j_call: TRBJ2-3; v_call: TRBV19; cdr3_aa: CASNSGGTSGTIEAATDTQYF; cdr3_nt: TGTGCCAGTAATTCGGGGGGGACTAGCGGGACTATAGAAGCCGCCACAGATACGCAGTATTTT
clone_size: .; d_call: .; cdr3_length: 15; j_call: TRBJ2-5; v_call: TRBV19; cdr3_aa: CASSTDRLGQETQYF; cdr3_nt: TGTGCCAGTAGTACGGACAGACTGGGCCAAGAGACCCAGTACTTC
clone_size: .; d_call: TRBD2; cdr3_length: 15; j_call: TRBJ2-7; v_call: TRBV30; cdr3_aa: CAWRELAGRLYEQYF; cdr3_nt: TGTGCCTGGAGAGAACTAGCGGGACGCCTCTACGAGCAGTACTTC
clone_size: .; d_call: .; cdr3_length: 13; j_call: TRBJ2-5; v_call: TRBV19; cdr3_aa: CASSIGGPETQYF; cdr3_nt: TGTGCCAGTAGTATTGGCGGTCCAGAGACCCAGTACTTC
clone_size: .; d_call: .; cdr3_length: 11; j_call: TRBJ2-7; v_call: TRBV7-8; cdr3_aa: CASSLRYEQYF; cdr3_nt: TGTGCCAGCAGCTTACGGTACGAGCAGTACTTC
clone_size: .; d_call: TRBD1; cdr3_length: 14; j_call: TRBJ1-1; v_call: TRBV18; cdr3_aa: CASSRQGKNTEAFF; cdr3_nt: TGTGCCAGCTCAAGACAGGGAAAGAACACTGAAGCTTTCTTT
clone_size: .; d_call: .; cdr3_length: 14; j_call: TRBJ1-1; v_call: TRBV2; cdr3_aa: CASRKGAGVSEAFF; cdr3_nt: TGTGCCAGCAGGAAAGGGGCCGGGGTTTCTGAAGCTTTCTTT
clone_size: .; d_call: .; cdr3_length: 14; j_call: TRBJ1-2; v_call: TRBV19; cdr3_aa: CASSPHRVGYGYTF; cdr3_nt: TGTGCCAGTAGCCCGCACCGGGTTGGGTATGGCTACACCTTC
clone_size: .; d_call: .; cdr3_length: 16; j_call: TRBJ2-7; v_call: TRBV5-4; cdr3_aa: CASSPGIAPRGGEQYF; cdr3_nt: TGTGCCAGCAGCCCTGGCATAGCCCCAAGGGGGGGCGAGCAGTACTTC
clone_size: .; d_call: .; cdr3_length: 14; j_call: TRBJ1-1; v_call: TRBV6-5; cdr3_aa: CASSTRGAGTEAFF; cdr3_nt: TGTGCCAGCAGTACTAGGGGGGCCGGCACTGAAGCTTTCTTT
clone_size: .; d_call: .; cdr3_length: 15; j_call: TRBJ2-7; v_call: TRBV5-1; cdr3_aa: CASSLAPTGGYEQYF; cdr3_nt: TGCGCCAGCAGCTTGGCCCCGACAGGAGGCTACGAGCAGTACTTC
clone_size: .; d_call: .; cdr3_length: 15; j_call: TRBJ1-2; v_call: TRBV7-9; cdr3_aa: CASSLAGQPFYGYTF; cdr3_nt: TGTGCCAGCAGCTTAGCAGGGCAACCATTCTATGGCTACACCTTC
clone_size: .; d_call: .; cdr3_length: 13; j_call: TRBJ2-5; v_call: TRBV19; cdr3_aa: CASSTAMEETQYF; cdr3_nt: TGTGCCAGTAGTACGGCTATGGAAGAGACCCAGTACTTC
clone_size: .; d_call: .; cdr3_length: 16; j_call: TRBJ2-2; v_call: TRBV7-9; cdr3_aa: CASSLSQNSNTGELFF; cdr3_nt: TGTGCCAGCAGCTTAAGTCAAAACTCGAACACCGGGGAGCTGTTTTTT
clone_size: .; d_call: TRBD1; cdr3_length: 15; j_call: TRBJ2-5; v_call: TRBV30; cdr3_aa: CAWSLYGTDQETQYF; cdr3_nt: TGTGCCTGGAGTCTATACGGGACAGACCAAGAGACCCAGTACTTC
clone_size: .; d_call: .; cdr3_length: 15; j_call: TRBJ2-3; v_call: TRBV11-3; cdr3_aa: CASSSGASFTDTQYF; cdr3_nt: TGTGCCAGCAGCTCCGGGGCGTCATTCACAGATACGCAGTATTTT
clone_size: .; d_call: TRBD1; cdr3_length: 16; j_call: TRBJ2-7; v_call: TRBV10-3; cdr3_aa: CAISESGRGTVYEQYF; cdr3_nt: TGTGCCATCAGTGAGTCGGGCAGGGGGACGGTGTACGAGCAGTACTTC
clone_size: .; d_call: .; cdr3_length: 16; j_call: TRBJ2-7; v_call: TRBV21-1; cdr3_aa: CASSNPTELQTYEQYF; cdr3_nt: TGTGCCAGCAGCAACCCGACAGAATTGCAGACCTACGAGCAGTACTTC
clone_size: once; d_call: .; cdr3_length: 14; j_call: TRBJ2-3; v_call: TRBV30; cdr3_aa: CAGAAWRAGDTQYF; cdr3_nt: TGTGCCGGAGCGGCCTGGAGGGCGGGAGATACGCAGTATTTT
clone_size: .; d_call: .; cdr3_length: 14; j_call: TRBJ2-2; v_call: TRBV5-4; cdr3_aa: CASSSRQVSGELFF; cdr3_nt: TGTGCCAGCAGCTCAAGACAGGTCTCCGGGGAGCTGTTTTTT
clone_size: .; d_call: .; cdr3_length: 12; j_call: TRBJ2-2; v_call: TRBV6-1; cdr3_aa: CASRPVSGELFF; cdr3_nt: TGTGCCAGCAGACCCGTTTCAGGGGAGCTGTTTTTT
clone_size: .; d_call: .; cdr3_length: 13; j_call: TRBJ2-5; v_call: TRBV10-3; cdr3_aa: CAKSRTFQETQYF; cdr3_nt: TGTGCCAAATCAAGGACTTTCCAAGAGACCCAGTACTTC
clone_size: .; d_call: .; cdr3_length: 15; j_call: TRBJ1-3; v_call: TRBV6-5; cdr3_aa: CASIDAGASGNTIYF; cdr3_nt: TGTGCCAGCATCGACGCGGGGGCCTCTGGAAACACCATATATTTT
clone_size: .; d_call: .; cdr3_length: 12; j_call: TRBJ2-1; v_call: TRBV5-8; cdr3_aa: CANTGSYNEQFF; cdr3_nt: TGTGCCAATACGGGCTCCTACAATGAGCAGTTCTTC
clone_size: .; d_call: .; cdr3_length: 13; j_call: TRBJ1-2; v_call: TRBV6-5; cdr3_aa: CASSYSGDGGYTF; cdr3_nt: TGTGCCAGCAGTTACTCAGGGGATGGGGGCTACACCTTC
clone_size: .; d_call: TRBD2; cdr3_length: 17; j_call: TRBJ2-3; v_call: TRBV15; cdr3_aa: CATSRDLVAGGTHTQYF; cdr3_nt: TGTGCCACCAGCAGAGATCTCGTTGCCGGGGGGACTCATACGCAGTATTTT
clone_size: .; d_call: .; cdr3_length: 11; j_call: TRBJ2-5; v_call: TRBV20-1; cdr3_aa: CSARDLETQYF; cdr3_nt: TGCAGTGCTAGAGATTTGGAGACCCAGTACTTC
clone_size: .; d_call: .; cdr3_length: 13; j_call: TRBJ2-7; v_call: TRBV28; cdr3_aa: CASSPGTSYEQYF; cdr3_nt: TGTGCCAGCAGTCCCGGGACCTCCTACGAGCAGTACTTC
clone_size: .; d_call: .; cdr3_length: 14; j_call: TRBJ2-2; v_call: TRBV30; cdr3_aa: CAWIGDQNTGELFF; cdr3_nt: TGTGCCTGGATTGGGGACCAGAACACCGGGGAGCTGTTTTTT
clone_size: .; d_call: TRBD1; cdr3_length: 13; j_call: TRBJ2-7; v_call: TRBV18; cdr3_aa: CASSPPTGGEQYF; cdr3_nt: TGTGCCAGCTCACCACCGACAGGGGGCGAGCAGTACTTC
clone_size: .; d_call: .; cdr3_length: 16; j_call: TRBJ1-3; v_call: TRBV5-6; cdr3_aa: CASSLQGLGSGNTIYF; cdr3_nt: TGTGCCAGCAGCTTACAGGGTTTGGGCTCTGGAAACACCATATATTTT
clone_size: .; d_call: TRBD1; cdr3_length: 16; j_call: TRBJ2-2; v_call: TRBV30; cdr3_aa: CAWSSPGTGGWGELFF; cdr3_nt: TGTGCCTGGAGTTCCCCCGGGACAGGGGGGTGGGGGGAGCTGTTTTTT
clone_size: .; d_call: TRBD1; cdr3_length: 15; j_call: TRBJ2-7; v_call: TRBV11-1; cdr3_aa: CASGGPGTAKYEQYF; cdr3_nt: TGTGCCAGCGGCGGACCCGGGACAGCAAAGTACGAGCAGTACTTC